The 20 T cell receptor beta chains in this list originate from one sample, sequenced in a study of T-cell reconstitution after alpha-beta-depleted transplantation in children. Researchers prepared the TCRbeta library using unique molecular identifiers, the study reports. MiXCR was run by TCRdb on the PCR reads, yielding one entry per CDR3 protein. This repertoire shows about 360,000 distinct CDR3 sequences, 13% found once; its top ten account for around 4.5%. Sample: PBMCs, taken from the stem cell graft. These receptors all come from a human donor who donated a stem cell graft to a child with Fanconi anemia.

This clonotype was found a few times. The gene calls are TRBV12-3 or TRBV12-4 and TRBJ2-1; D remains unclear. CDR3 length: 17 residues. V gave up 5 bases and J gave up 4 bases, with 21 bases separating them. The CDR3 region is CASSTSLGAELYNEQFF. CDR3 bases: TGTGCCAGCAGTACCTCTTTAGGAGCCGAACTATACAATGAGCAGTTCTTC.

The rearrangement uses TRBV20-1 and TRBJ2-5; 7 positions match TRBD1. J was trimmed by 3 bases and V by 3 bases; bases with no gene match: 4. The CDR3 has 13 residues. Germline V gene data show CDR1 as DFQATT and CDR2 as SNEGSKA (reference sequence). The CDR3 here is CSASPGTEETQYF. CDR3 DNA sequence: TGCAGTGCTAGTCCCGGGACAGAAGAGACCCAGTACTTC.

The V call is TRBV29-1, the J call TRBJ2-3; 7 positions match TRBD2. Germline CDR1 and CDR2: SQVTM and ANQGSEA. V lost 0 bases to trimming and J lost 8 bases; unmatched junction nucleotides: 8. The CDR3 loop spans 14 amino acids. CDR3 coding DNA: TGCAGCGTTGAAGACGGGAGGCCGGGGGTTACGCAGTATTTT. Translation gives CSVEDGRPGVTQYF.

V gene TRBV5-1 combines with J gene TRBJ1-1; D ambiguous. Germline V gives CDR1 SGHRS, CDR2 YFSETQ. V lost 3 bases, J lost 5 bases, and 14 bases lay in between. The CDR3 is made up of 14 amino acids. The CDR3 nucleotides are TGCGCCAGCAGCTCCGGATTGAAGAGGACTGAAGCTTTCTTT. It codes for CASSSGLKRTEAFF.

This chain connects TRBV7-6 to TRBJ2-3, with TRBD1 identical over 7 bases. The CDR3 has 19 residues. V lost 7 bases and J lost 0; bases outside the gene matches: 19. Germline V lookup: CDR1 SGHVS, CDR2 FNYEAQ. CDR3 sequence: CASKLSARGIITSTDTQYF. The CDR3 DNA reads as TGTGCCAGCAAGTTGTCGGCCAGGGGGATCATTACTAGCACAGATACGCAGTATTTT. The variable domain in full, completed from reference TRBV7-6 and TRBJ2-3, reads GAGVSQSPRYKVTKRGQDVALRCDPISGHVSLYWYRQALGQGPEFLTYFNYEAQQDKSGLPNDRFSAERPEGSISTLTIQRTEQRDSAMYRCASKLSARGIITSTDTQYFGPGTRLTVL.

This clonotype was counted many times. CDR3 amino acids: CSATSVLHDNEQFF. In DNA form, the CDR3 reads TGCAGTGCTACTAGCGTACTTCATGACAATGAGCAGTTCTTC. This chain connects TRBV20-1 to TRBJ2-1; maybe TRBD2 (6 bases). Germline V lookup: CDR1 DFQATT, CDR2 SNEGSKA (reference sequence). The CDR3 extends over 14 amino acids. The germline V and J ends were trimmed by 4 bases and 5 bases, with 15 bases remaining between them.

This clonotype was seen repeatedly, ten times or more. V usage is TRBV7-2 and J usage is TRBJ2-2, with D tentatively TRBD2 (6 bases). The CDR3 has 14 amino acids. The germline V gene encodes CDR1 SGHTA and CDR2 FQGNSA. V lost 0 bases to trimming and J lost 6 bases, with 8 bases between them. CDR3 DNA sequence: TGTGCCAGCAGCTTAGCGGGACTCCCCGGGGAGCTGTTTTTT. Translating gives CASSLAGLPGELFF.

In its sample, this clonotype was seen many times. The V gene is TRBV7-6, the J gene TRBJ2-2; 8 bases match TRBD1. Germline V lookup: CDR1 SGHVS, CDR2 FNYEAQ. This CDR3 comprises 15 residues. The V and J ends lost 4 bases and 5 bases, in that order; junction bases with no gene match: 6. The CDR3 spells CASSSAGGGTGELFF. CDR3 DNA sequence: TGTGCCAGCAGCTCTGCAGGGGGCGGAACCGGGGAGCTGTTTTTT.

This chain links TRBV12-3 or TRBV12-4 with TRBJ1-1; D remains unclear. V lost 5 bases to trimming and J lost 3 bases, with 10 bases between them. The CDR3 is 13 amino acids. The CDR3 bases are TGTGCCAGCAGTCCTATCCGGGACACTGAAGCTTTCTTT. Its translation: CASSPIRDTEAFF.

V gene TRBV5-6 combines with J gene TRBJ1-5; TRBD1 might be the D (5 bases). The germline V gene encodes CDR1 SGHDT and CDR2 YYEEEE. The CDR3 has 14 residues. The ends were cut back, 1 base at V and 5 bases at J, with 10 bases in the middle. In nucleotides, the CDR3 is TGTGCCAGCAGCTTGTCAGGGTATGATCAGCCCCAGCATTTT. It is translated as CASSLSGYDQPQHF.

This chain connects TRBV10-3 to TRBJ2-7, with 12 bases identical to TRBD2. V was clipped by 0 bases and J by 2 bases; unmatched bases: 8. The length of the CDR3 is 18 residues. Germline loops: CDR1 ENHRY, CDR2 SYGVKD. As DNA, the CDR3 is TGTGCCATCAGTGAGTCGCTAGCGGGAGGGCCTAGGGCCTACGAGCAGTACTTC. Amino acid sequence: CAISESLAGGPRAYEQYF.

This clonotype was detected many times. The gene calls are TRBV7-2 and TRBJ2-7, with 7 nucleotides matching TRBD1. Trimming removed 2 bases from V and 0 bases from J; junction bases left unmatched: 10. CDR1 and CDR2 from the germline V gene are SGHTA and FQGNSA. CDR3 length: 17 residues. The CDR3 region is CASSLRGRGGYSYEQYF. CDR3 sequence (DNA): TGTGCCAGCAGCTTAAGGGGGCGAGGGGGATACTCCTACGAGCAGTACTTC.

The gene calls are TRBV25-1 and TRBJ1-1; D is perhaps TRBD1 (5 bases). V lost 6 bases to trimming and J lost 4 bases, with 9 bases between them. Germline V gene lookup returns CDR1 MGHDK and CDR2 SYGVNS. The CDR3 consists of 12 residues. The CDR3 DNA sequence: TGTGCCAGCAGGAATACAGGCACTGAAGCTTTCTTT. Translation: CASRNTGTEAFF.

This clonotype was detected ten times or more. The V call is TRBV11-2, the J call TRBJ2-5, with 10 nucleotides matching TRBD2. Germline CDR1 is SGHAT and CDR2 is FQNNGV. The junction had 5 bases not matched to a gene; V was cut back by 2 bases and J by 5 bases. This CDR3 has 15 amino acids. The CDR3 region is CASSLRLAGAETQYF. The CDR3 DNA is TGTGCCAGCAGCTTAAGGCTAGCGGGGGCCGAGACCCAGTACTTC.

In this sample, this clonotype turned up many times. This sequence joins TRBV4-3 and TRBJ2-5; D gene unclear. The CDR3 runs 13 residues. Germline lookup yields CDR1 LGHNA and CDR2 YSLEER. The ends were cut back, 4 bases at V and 2 bases at J, with 8 bases in the middle. CDR3 DNA: TGCGCCAGCAGCCCCCGATTACAAGAGACCCAGTACTTC. It codes for CASSPRLQETQYF.

The J gene is TRBJ1-5, the V gene TRBV7-2; 7 bases line up with TRBD1. This CDR3 spans 15 amino acids. Germline trimming cut 4 bases from V and 7 bases from J; bases unmatched to any gene: 10. Germline CDR1 is SGHTA and CDR2 is FQGNSA. CDR3 bases: TGTGCCAGCAGCTCCCGACAGGGTAGCCCACAGCCCCAGCATTTT. Its protein is CASSSRQGSPQPQHF. Filled out from reference TRBV7-2 and TRBJ1-5, the complete variable domain reads GAGVSQSPSNKVTEKGKDVELRCDPISGHTALYWYRQSLGQGLEFLIYFQGNSAPDKSGLPSDRFSAERTGGSVSTLTIQRTQQEDSAVYLCASSSRQGSPQPQHFGDGTRLSIL.

The V and J genes are TRBV5-1 and TRBJ2-1; TRBD2 aligns across 10 bases. The CDR3 spans 16 residues. Germline V gene sequence: CDR1 SGHRS, CDR2 YFSETQ. The V and J ends lost 4 bases and 4 bases, in that order; junction bases with no gene match: 8. CDR3 bases: TGCGCCAGCAGCCAAAGAGCGGGGGGGAGATACAATGAGCAGTTCTTC. As protein: CASSQRAGGRYNEQFF.

In this sample, this clonotype turned up a few times. The V and J genes are TRBV4-2 and TRBJ1-6, with a weak D call TRBD1 (6 bases). This CDR3 contains 16 residues. V was clipped by 2 bases and J by 10 bases, with 18 bases between them. In germline, CDR1 is LGHNA, CDR2 YNFKEQ. The CDR3 here is CASSQLGPGGHSPLHF. The CDR3 DNA sequence: TGTGCCAGCAGCCAACTGGGACCCGGGGGGCACTCACCCCTCCACTTT.

V usage is TRBV5-1 and J usage is TRBJ1-1; D gene ambiguous. Deletions cut 4 bases from V and 1 base from J, with 11 bases between. CDR3 length equals 14 residues. Germline CDR1 and CDR2: SGHRS and YFSETQ. The CDR3 spells CASSAGVPNTEAFF. The CDR3 region has the DNA TGCGCCAGCAGCGCAGGAGTACCGAACACTGAAGCTTTCTTT.

This clonotype was observed a handful of times. The genes are TRBV2 and TRBJ1-2; D is uncertain. V was shortened by 7 bases and J by 6 bases, with 18 bases between the two germline ends. The CDR3 runs 14 residues. Germline-derived CDR1 and CDR2 are SNHLY and FYNNEI. The CDR3 DNA sequence: TGTGCCAGCACCTACATGCGGGAGCTTCATGGCTACACCTTC. It translates to CASTYMRELHGYTF.